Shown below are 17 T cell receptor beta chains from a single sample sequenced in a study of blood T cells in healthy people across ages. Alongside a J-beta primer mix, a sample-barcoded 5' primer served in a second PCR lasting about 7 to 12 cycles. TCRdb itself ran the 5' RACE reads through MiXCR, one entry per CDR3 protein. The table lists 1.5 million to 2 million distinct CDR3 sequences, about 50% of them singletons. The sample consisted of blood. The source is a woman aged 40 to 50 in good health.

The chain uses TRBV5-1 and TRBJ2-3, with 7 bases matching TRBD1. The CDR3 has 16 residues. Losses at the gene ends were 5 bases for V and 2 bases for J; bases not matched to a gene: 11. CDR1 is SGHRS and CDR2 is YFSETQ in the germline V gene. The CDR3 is CASSSSGTAYTDTQYF. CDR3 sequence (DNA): TGCGCCAGCAGTTCCTCCGGGACAGCGTACACAGATACGCAGTATTTT.

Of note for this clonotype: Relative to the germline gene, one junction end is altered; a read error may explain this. The CDR3 nucleotides read TGCGCCAGCAGATCCGGGACAGATTATAGCAATCAGCCCCAGCATTTT. It codes for CASRSGTDYSNQPQHF. This chain links TRBV6-6 with TRBJ1-5, with 7 bases lining up with TRBD1. The CDR3 spans 16 residues. From germline, CDR1 is MNHNY and CDR2 SVGAGI (reference sequence).

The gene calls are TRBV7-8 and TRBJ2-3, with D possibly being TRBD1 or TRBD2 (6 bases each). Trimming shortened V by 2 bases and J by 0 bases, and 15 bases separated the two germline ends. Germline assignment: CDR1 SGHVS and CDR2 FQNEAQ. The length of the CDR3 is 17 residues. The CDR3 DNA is TGTGCCAGCAGCTTACTCGAGTCGGGGGCTAGCACAGATACGCAGTATTTT. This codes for CASSLLESGASTDTQYF.

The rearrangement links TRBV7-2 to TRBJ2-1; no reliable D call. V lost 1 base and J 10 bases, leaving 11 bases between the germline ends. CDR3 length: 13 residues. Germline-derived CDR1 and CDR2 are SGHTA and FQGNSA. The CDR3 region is CASSLDPGYEQFF. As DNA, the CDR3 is TGTGCCAGCAGCTTAGACCCCGGATACGAGCAGTTCTTC.

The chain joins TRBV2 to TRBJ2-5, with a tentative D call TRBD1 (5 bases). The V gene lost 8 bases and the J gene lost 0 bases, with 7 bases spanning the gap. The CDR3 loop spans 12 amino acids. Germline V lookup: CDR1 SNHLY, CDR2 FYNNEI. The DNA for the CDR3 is TGTGCCAGCCCGGACAACCAAGAGACCCAGTACTTC. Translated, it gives CASPDNQETQYF.

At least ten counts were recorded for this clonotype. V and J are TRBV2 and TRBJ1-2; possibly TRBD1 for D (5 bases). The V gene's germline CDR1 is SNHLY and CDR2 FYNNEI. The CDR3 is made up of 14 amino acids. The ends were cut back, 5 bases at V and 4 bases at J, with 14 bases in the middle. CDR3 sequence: CASSPDRFGYGYTF. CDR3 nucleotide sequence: TGTGCCAGCAGTCCCGACAGATTTGGCTATGGCTACACCTTC.

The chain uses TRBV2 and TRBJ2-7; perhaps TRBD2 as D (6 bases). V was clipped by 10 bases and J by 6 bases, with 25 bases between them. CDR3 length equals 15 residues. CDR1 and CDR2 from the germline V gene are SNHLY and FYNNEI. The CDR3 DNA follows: TGTGCCACCGACCAAGAGGAGGGATTACGTTCCGAGCAGTACTTC. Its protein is CATDQEEGLRSEQYF.

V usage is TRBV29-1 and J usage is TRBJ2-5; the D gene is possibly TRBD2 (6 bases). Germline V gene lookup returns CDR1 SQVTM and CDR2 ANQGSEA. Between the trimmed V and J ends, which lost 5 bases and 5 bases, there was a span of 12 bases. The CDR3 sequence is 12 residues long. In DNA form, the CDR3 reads TGCAGCGTTCTGGGGGGTAGGGAGACCCAGTACTTC. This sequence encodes CSVLGGRETQYF.

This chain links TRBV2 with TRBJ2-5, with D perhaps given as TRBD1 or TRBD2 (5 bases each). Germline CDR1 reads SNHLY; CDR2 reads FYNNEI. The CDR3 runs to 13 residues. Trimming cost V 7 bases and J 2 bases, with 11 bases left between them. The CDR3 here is CASTFREQETQYF. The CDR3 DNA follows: TGTGCCAGCACTTTCAGGGAGCAAGAGACCCAGTACTTC. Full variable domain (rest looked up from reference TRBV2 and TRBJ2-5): EPEVTQTPSHQVTQMGQEVILRCVPISNHLYFYWYRQILGQKVEFLVSFYNNEISEKSEIFDDQFSVERPDGSNFTLKIRSTKLEDSAMYFCASTFREQETQYFGPGTRLLVL.

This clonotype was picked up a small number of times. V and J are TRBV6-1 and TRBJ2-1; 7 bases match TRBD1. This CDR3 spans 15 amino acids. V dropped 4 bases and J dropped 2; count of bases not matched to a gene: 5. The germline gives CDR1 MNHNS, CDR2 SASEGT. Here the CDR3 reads CASSGGQSPYNEQFF. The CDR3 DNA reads TGTGCCAGCAGTGGGGGACAGTCCCCCTACAATGAGCAGTTCTTC.

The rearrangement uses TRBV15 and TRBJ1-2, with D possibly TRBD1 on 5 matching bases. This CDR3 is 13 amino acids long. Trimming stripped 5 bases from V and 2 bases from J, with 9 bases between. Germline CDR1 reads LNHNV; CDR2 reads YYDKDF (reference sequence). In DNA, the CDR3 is TGTGCCACCAGCGTCCGGGGGAACTATGGCTACACCTTC. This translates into CATSVRGNYGYTF.

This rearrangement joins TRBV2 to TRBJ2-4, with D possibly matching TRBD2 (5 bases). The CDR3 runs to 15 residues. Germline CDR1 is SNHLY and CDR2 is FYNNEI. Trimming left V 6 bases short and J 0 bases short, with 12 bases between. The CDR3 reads CASSALDLAKNIQYF. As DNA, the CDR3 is TGTGCCAGCAGCGCCCTGGACTTAGCCAAAAACATTCAGTACTTC. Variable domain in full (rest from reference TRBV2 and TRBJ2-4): EPEVTQTPSHQVTQMGQEVILRCVPISNHLYFYWYRQILGQKVEFLVSFYNNEISEKSEIFDDQFSVERPDGSNFTLKIRSTKLEDSAMYFCASSALDLAKNIQYFGAGTRLSVL.

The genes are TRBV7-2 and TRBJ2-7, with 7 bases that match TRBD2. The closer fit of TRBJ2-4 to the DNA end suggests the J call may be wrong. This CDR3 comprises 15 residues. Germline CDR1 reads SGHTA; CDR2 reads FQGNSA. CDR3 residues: CASSPPGGSTNIQYF. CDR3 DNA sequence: TGTGCCAGCAGCCCGCCGGGGGGTAGTACAAACATTCAGTACTTC.

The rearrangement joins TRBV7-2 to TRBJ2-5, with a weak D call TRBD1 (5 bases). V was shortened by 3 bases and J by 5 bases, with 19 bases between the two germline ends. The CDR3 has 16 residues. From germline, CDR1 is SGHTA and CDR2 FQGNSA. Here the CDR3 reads CASSFPPSGNRETQYF. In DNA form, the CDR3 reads TGTGCCAGCAGCTTCCCTCCTTCAGGGAACCGGGAGACCCAGTACTTC.

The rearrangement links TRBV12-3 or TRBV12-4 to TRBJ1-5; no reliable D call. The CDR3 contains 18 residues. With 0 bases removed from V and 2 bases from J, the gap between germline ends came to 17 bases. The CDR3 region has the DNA TGTGCCAGCAGTTTAGCAATCACAAGGGATGGAGGCAATCAGCCCCAGCATTTT. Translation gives CASSLAITRDGGNQPQHF.

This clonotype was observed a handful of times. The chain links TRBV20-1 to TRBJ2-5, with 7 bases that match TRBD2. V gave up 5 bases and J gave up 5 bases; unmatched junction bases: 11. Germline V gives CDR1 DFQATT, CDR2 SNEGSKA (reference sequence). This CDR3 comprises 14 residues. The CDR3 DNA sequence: TGCAGTGCTCGACGGGGAGGGTTGGGGGAGACCCAGTACTTC. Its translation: CSARRGGLGETQYF.

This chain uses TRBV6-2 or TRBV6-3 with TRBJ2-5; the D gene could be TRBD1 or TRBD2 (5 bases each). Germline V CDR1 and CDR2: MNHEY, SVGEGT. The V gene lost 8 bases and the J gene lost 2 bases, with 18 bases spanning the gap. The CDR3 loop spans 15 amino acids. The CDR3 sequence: CASLGAPGGQETQYF. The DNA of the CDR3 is TGTGCCAGCCTAGGGGCCCCCGGAGGACAAGAGACCCAGTACTTC.